This T cell receptor beta chain came from a study of CD8+ T cells in alopecia areata. General study results and limits: Clonality was higher in lesional than normal scalp, especially in alopecia totalis/universalis.

From germline, CDR1 is SGHRS and CDR2 YFSETQ. This CDR3 spans 17 amino acids. V lost 0 bases and J lost 9; bases outside the gene matches: 14. Starting from PBMCs, sorting isolated CD4+ and CD8+ T cells. This clone was observed a handful of times. What it binds is unknown. cDNA reverse transcribed from extracted RNA served as the sequencing template. Repertoires were generated with immunoSEQ multiplex PCR, while TCRdb's copy carries only in-frame clones and drops some. This table has some 170,000 clones, around 64% appearing once. This receptor was identified in a human donor with alopecia areata. Sequenced here: CD8+ T cells sorted from blood, sampled at week 0. The V and J genes are TRBV5-1 and TRBJ2-1, with 8 bases aligning to TRBD2. In DNA form, the CDR3 reads TGCGCCAGCAGCTTGGTTGGTAGCGGGGACGGGTTCATTGAGCAGTTCTTC. Protein sequence: CASSLVGSGDGFIEQFF.